These 32 T cell receptor beta chains share one sample of origin, sequenced in a study of OX40 agonist ivuxolimab in advanced cancers. Data came from immunoSEQ multiplex PCR; TCRdb stores just in-frame clones and leaves some out. The repertoire has tens of thousands of clones, about 88% of them found once; the top ten carry about 1.2%. Sequenced here: CD4+ or CD8+ T cells sorted from blood, sampled in a trial of the OX40 agonist ivuxolimab. The receptors come from an adult with an advanced solid tumor such as melanoma, head and neck, liver or kidney cancer.

V is TRBV7-8 and J is TRBJ1-4; perhaps TRBD1 as D (5 bases). There are 15 residues in the CDR3. V was shortened by 1 base and J by 4 bases, with 10 bases between the two germline ends. Germline lookup yields CDR1 SGHVS and CDR2 FQNEAQ. The CDR3 DNA reads TGTGCCAGCAGCTTAGATGGGACGGGTAATGAAAAACTGTTTTTT. Translated, it gives CASSLDGTGNEKLFF.

The CDR3 is CASSQTSGAYNEQFF. In DNA form, the CDR3 reads TGTGCCAGCAGTCAGACTAGCGGGGCTTACAATGAGCAGTTCTTC. J is TRBJ2-1 and V is TRBV11-2; 11 bases agree with TRBD2. V lost 6 bases and J lost 4; bases outside the gene matches: 5. CDR3 size: 15 residues. Germline lookup yields CDR1 SGHAT and CDR2 FQNNGV. Filled out from reference TRBV11-2 and TRBJ2-1, the complete variable domain reads EAGVAQSPRYKIIEKRQSVAFWCNPISGHATLYWYQQILGQGPKLLIQFQNNGVVDDSQLPKDRFSAERLKGVDSTLKIQPAKLEDSAVYLCASSQTSGAYNEQFFGPGTRLTVL.

The rearrangement links TRBV5-5 to TRBJ2-1; 10 bases align to TRBD1. This CDR3 spans 16 amino acids. Trimming cost V 0 bases and J 6 bases; bases outside gene matches: 6. CDR1 and CDR2 (germline): SGHKS, YYEKEE (reference sequence). CDR3 loop: CASSLVGTGAVNEQFF. Written as DNA, the CDR3 is TGTGCCAGCAGCTTGGTCGGGACAGGGGCTGTCAATGAGCAGTTCTTC. Complete variable domain (other parts from reference TRBV5-5 and TRBJ2-1): DAGVTQSPTHLIKTRGQQVTLRCSPISGHKSVSWYQQVLGQGPQFIFQYYEKEERGRGNFPDRFSARQFPNYSSELNVNALLLGDSALYLCASSLVGTGAVNEQFFGPGTRLTVL.

The chain employs TRBV6-1 and TRBJ2-1; 8 bases are shared with TRBD1. V was clipped by 11 bases and J by 8 bases; unmatched bases: 17. The germline CDR1 and CDR2 sequences are MNHNS and SASEGT. The CDR3 loop spans 15 amino acids. The chain's CDR3 is CASMGRRTGIHEQFF. CDR3 DNA: TGTGCCTCCATGGGTCGAAGGACAGGGATCCATGAGCAGTTCTTC.

This chain links TRBV6-5 with TRBJ1-6, with 9 bases identical to TRBD1. V lost 4 bases and J lost 10; bases outside the gene matches: 11. The CDR3 sequence is 16 residues long. Germline V gene lookup returns CDR1 MNHEY and CDR2 SVGAGI. The CDR3 spells CASSFSNRGLNSPLHF. In DNA, the CDR3 is TGTGCCAGCAGTTTTTCGAACAGGGGGCTGAACTCACCCCTCCACTTT.

This chain joins TRBV5-1 and TRBJ1-3; no clear D. Germline V gene lookup returns CDR1 SGHRS and CDR2 YFSETQ. The CDR3 contains 12 residues. Trimming shortened V by 3 bases and J by 0 bases, and 1 base separated the two germline ends. Here the CDR3 reads CASSYSGNTIYF. In DNA, the CDR3 is TGCGCCAGCAGCTACTCTGGAAACACCATATATTTT.

V is TRBV21-1 and J is TRBJ1-2; the table calls TRBD1, which could not be checked here. TRBV21-1 corresponds to a pseudogene. There are 14 residues in the CDR3. The CDR3 loop is CASSNRQLRYGYTF. The CDR3 nucleotides read TGTGCCAGCAGCAACAGGCAGCTAAGGTATGGCTACACCTTC.

This chain connects TRBV18 to TRBJ2-2; maybe TRBD2 (6 bases). In germline, CDR1 is KGHSH, CDR2 LQKENI. The CDR3 has 16 amino acids. With 0 bases removed from V and 1 base from J, the gap between germline ends came to 9 bases. The CDR3, as DNA: TGTGCCAGCTCACCACCCGGGGGAATGAACACCGGGGAGCTGTTTTTT. It translates to CASSPPGGMNTGELFF.

The gene calls are TRBV2 and TRBJ2-7; 8 bases align to TRBD1. V shed 6 bases, J shed 0 bases, and the junction held 7 bases outside the gene matches. Germline lookup yields CDR1 SNHLY and CDR2 FYNNEI. This CDR3 is 15 amino acids long. The CDR3 sequence is CASSARDRNSYEQYF. The CDR3 DNA reads as TGTGCCAGCAGCGCCCGGGACAGGAACTCCTACGAGCAGTACTTC.

The genes are TRBV6-5 and TRBJ1-1; 7 nucleotides align to TRBD1. CDR1 is MNHEY, CDR2 SVGAGI, per germline. Losses at the gene ends were 4 bases for V and 6 bases for J; bases not matched to a gene: 5. The CDR3 contains 13 residues. The CDR3 nucleotides read TGTGCCAGCAGTTCGGACAGGACATCTGAAGCTTTCTTT. Its protein is CASSSDRTSEAFF.

This clone has just one count. The rearrangement links TRBV19 to TRBJ2-1; 7 nucleotides align to TRBD2. CDR3 length equals 13 residues. The ends lost 6 bases at V and 6 bases at J; junction bases unmatched: 5. CDR1 and CDR2 (germline): LNHDA, SQIVND (reference sequence). The CDR3 reads CASSRWGGNEQFF. In DNA form, the CDR3 reads TGTGCCAGTAGCCGGTGGGGGGGCAATGAGCAGTTCTTC.

This sequence joins TRBV6-4 and TRBJ2-7; TRBD2 agrees at 11 bases. Germline V CDR1 and CDR2: MRHNA, SNTAGT. The trim removed 6 bases at V and 4 bases at J, leaving 8 bases unmatched. This CDR3 is built from 15 residues. CDR3: CASRIAGGEFYEQYF. In nucleotides, the CDR3 is TGTGCCAGCAGGATAGCGGGGGGGGAATTTTACGAGCAGTACTTC.

The genes are TRBV9 and TRBJ2-1; TRBD1 might be the D (6 bases). CDR3 size: 17 residues. CDR1 is SGDLS and CDR2 is YYNGEE in the germline V gene. V shed 2 bases and J shed 0 bases, with 15 bases lying between them. The CDR3 DNA reads as TGTGCCAGCAGCGTTTCCGGAAGGGGGAGCTCCTACAATGAGCAGTTCTTC. Its protein product is CASSVSGRGSSYNEQFF.

The chain has TRBV11-2 and TRBJ1-2; tentative D call: TRBD1 (5 bases). The V end lost 2 bases, the J end lost 9 bases, and 10 bases lay between the germline ends. Germline V gene data show CDR1 as SGHAT and CDR2 as FQNNGV. This CDR3 is 12 amino acids long. The CDR3 coding sequence is TGTGCCAGCAGCTTATCTTCAGGGCGCTACACCTTC. Amino acids: CASSLSSGRYTF. The full variable domain, completed using reference TRBV11-2 and TRBJ1-2, is EAGVAQSPRYKIIEKRQSVAFWCNPISGHATLYWYQQILGQGPKLLIQFQNNGVVDDSQLPKDRFSAERLKGVDSTLKIQPAKLEDSAVYLCASSLSSGRYTFGSGTRLTVV.

The chain combines TRBV29-1 with TRBJ1-2; no firm D call. The CDR3 runs 13 residues. The germline gives CDR1 SQVTM, CDR2 ANQGSEA. Trimming removed 7 bases at V and 6 bases at J, with 18 bases between. The CDR3 DNA is TGCAGCGGGGCGTCCGCTGGGGTTAATGGCTACACCTTC. It is translated as CSGASAGVNGYTF.

The CDR3 loop is CASSPMTGYETQYF. CDR3 nucleotides: TGTGCCAGCAGCCCAATGACAGGGTATGAGACCCAGTACTTC. This chain links TRBV11-2 with TRBJ2-5; 7 positions match TRBD1. J gave up 5 bases and V 5 bases, and 8 bases lay outside the gene matches. CDR1 is SGHAT, CDR2 FQNNGV, per germline. CDR3 length equals 14 residues.

The chain carries TRBV6-1 and TRBJ2-3, with a tentative D call TRBD1 (6 bases). Deletions cut 7 bases from V and 4 bases from J, with 15 bases between. Germline lookup yields CDR1 MNHNS and CDR2 SASEGT. The CDR3 covers 14 residues. CDR3 nucleotides: TGTGCCAGCATCAGAGACAGGTCAGCAGATACGCAGTATTTT. It specifies CASIRDRSADTQYF.

The chain uses TRBV7-2 and TRBJ1-1; D gene ambiguous. The germline gives CDR1 SGHTA, CDR2 FQGNSA. V was pared by 0 bases and J by 4 bases, with 12 bases between. The length of the CDR3 is 15 residues. In DNA, the CDR3 is TGTGCCAGCAGCTTAGCGCATAGGGCCGGCACTGAAGCTTTCTTT. It specifies CASSLAHRAGTEAFF.

This chain connects TRBV6-5 to TRBJ1-1; TRBD1 is a possible D gene (5 bases). The germline V gene has CDR1 MNHEY and CDR2 SVGAGI. The CDR3 runs 14 residues. Trimming cost V 8 bases and J 0 bases, with 13 bases left between them. CDR3 loop: CASSGGTMNTEAFF. The DNA for the CDR3 is TGTGCCAGCTCTGGAGGGACCATGAACACTGAAGCTTTCTTT.

The J gene is TRBJ1-1, the V gene TRBV5-1; perhaps TRBD1 as D (5 bases). CDR1 and CDR2 from the germline V gene are SGHRS and YFSETQ. Trimming shortened V by 0 bases and J by 4 bases, and 13 bases separated the two germline ends. CDR3 size: 15 residues. In DNA, the CDR3 is TGCGCCAGCAGCTTGGGGGTCGCAGGGCTCACTGAAGCTTTCTTT. Translation gives CASSLGVAGLTEAFF.

The DNA for the CDR3 is TGTGCCAGCTCACCTAACGCCCGACAGAGCAGCACAGATACGCAGTATTTT. Protein sequence: CASSPNARQSSTDTQYF. This chain uses TRBV18 with TRBJ2-3; a weak D match, TRBD1 (5 bases). The V end was cut by 3 bases, the J end by 0 bases, with 16 bases between. CDR3 length equals 17 residues. Per germline, CDR1 KGHSH and CDR2 LQKENI.

V is TRBV5-1 and J is TRBJ2-1; D might be TRBD1 or TRBD2, each matching 5 bases. Germline loops: CDR1 SGHRS, CDR2 YFSETQ. The CDR3 has 14 residues. With 7 bases removed from V and 10 bases from J, the gap between germline ends came to 21 bases. CDR3 protein: CASERGGAYPEQFF. As DNA, the CDR3 is TGCGCCAGCGAACGGGGTGGGGCATACCCGGAGCAGTTCTTC.

This clone was seen just once. This rearrangement joins TRBV4-2 to TRBJ1-5; TRBD1 is a possible D gene (5 bases). The CDR3 has 15 residues. Germline assignment: CDR1 LGHNA and CDR2 YNFKEQ. Trimming removed 0 bases at V and 0 bases at J, with 6 bases between. CDR3 DNA sequence: TGTGCCAGCAGCCAAGACAGGGATAGCAATCAGCCCCAGCATTTT. Translation gives CASSQDRDSNQPQHF.

The chain uses TRBV6-4 and TRBJ1-2; D is perhaps TRBD1 (5 bases). CDR3 length: 15 residues. The germline CDR1 and CDR2 sequences are MRHNA and SNTAGT. The germline V and J ends were trimmed by 2 bases and 2 bases, with 12 bases remaining between them. The CDR3 protein is CASSDRDGGNYGYTF. The CDR3 coding sequence is TGTGCCAGCAGTGACCGGGACGGTGGCAACTATGGCTACACCTTC.

This chain joins TRBV10-1 and TRBJ2-3; D tentatively reads TRBD1 or TRBD2 (6 bases each). Germline V gene data show CDR1 as WNHNN and CDR2 as SYGVQD (reference sequence). The CDR3 consists of 16 residues. The V end lost 1 base, the J end lost 0 bases, and 11 bases lay between the germline ends. The CDR3 here is CASSEFGGSSTDTQYF. CDR3 bases: TGCGCCAGCAGTGAGTTCGGGGGCTCAAGCACAGATACGCAGTATTTT.

J is TRBJ1-4 and V is TRBV5-1, with D possibly TRBD1 on 6 matching bases. The CDR3 is made up of 16 amino acids. Germline V gene data show CDR1 as SGHRS and CDR2 as YFSETQ. Trimming took off 2 bases at V and 0 bases at J, with 11 bases between the two ends. Here the CDR3 reads CASSLPTGSTNEKLFF. For the CDR3, the DNA is TGCGCCAGCAGCTTACCCACAGGGTCAACTAATGAAAAACTGTTTTTT.

The V gene is TRBV5-4, the J gene TRBJ2-3; 14 nucleotides match TRBD2. CDR1 and CDR2 (germline): SGHNT, YYREEE (reference sequence). J gave up 4 bases and V 4 bases, and 5 bases lay outside the gene matches. The CDR3 has 16 amino acids. CDR3 residues: CASSPRLAGGADTQYF. The CDR3 DNA reads TGTGCCAGCAGCCCACGACTAGCGGGGGGGGCAGATACGCAGTATTTT.

This chain uses TRBV5-1 with TRBJ1-5; tentative D call: TRBD1 (5 bases). Germline V gene sequence: CDR1 SGHRS, CDR2 YFSETQ. The germline V and J ends were trimmed by 0 bases and 9 bases, with 10 bases remaining between them. The CDR3 length is 13 residues. The CDR3 coding sequence is TGCGCCAGCAGCTTGGAAGGGGTACCGCCCCAGCATTTT. It yields the protein CASSLEGVPPQHF.

V and J are TRBV6-4 and TRBJ1-5; 9 bases are a match to TRBD1. The junction had 4 bases not matched to a gene; V was cut back by 8 bases and J by 2 bases. Germline V gene data show CDR1 as MRHNA and CDR2 as SNTAGT. The CDR3 runs 14 residues. DNA of the CDR3: TGTGCCAGCGGGTGGACAGGGGGCAATCAGCCCCAGCATTTT. This sequence encodes CASGWTGGNQPQHF.

V and J are TRBV10-2 and TRBJ2-5; D ambiguous. This CDR3 is 12 amino acids long. The germline V and J ends were trimmed by 4 bases and 4 bases, with 7 bases remaining between them. Germline V gives CDR1 WSHSY, CDR2 SAAADI. CDR3 coding DNA: TGCGCCAGCAGTGCCGGTGTAGAGACCCAGTACTTC. Its translation is CASSAGVETQYF.

V and J are TRBV7-3 and TRBJ2-5, with D tentatively TRBD2 (6 bases). V lost 3 bases and J lost 0, with 14 bases in between. CDR1 SGHTA and CDR2 FQGTGA come from the germline V gene. CDR3 length: 16 amino acids. CDR3 in amino acids: CASSFGGSGYQETQYF. The DNA for the CDR3 is TGTGCCAGCAGCTTCGGTGGTAGCGGTTACCAAGAGACCCAGTACTTC.

The gene calls are TRBV19 and TRBJ1-1; D gene uncertain. Germline V gives CDR1 LNHDA, CDR2 SQIVND (reference sequence). V lost 6 bases, J lost 1 base, and 15 bases lay in between. This CDR3 contains 15 residues. The CDR3 is CASRTKGRANTEAFF. The DNA for the CDR3 is TGTGCCAGTAGGACAAAGGGTCGGGCGAACACTGAAGCTTTCTTT.